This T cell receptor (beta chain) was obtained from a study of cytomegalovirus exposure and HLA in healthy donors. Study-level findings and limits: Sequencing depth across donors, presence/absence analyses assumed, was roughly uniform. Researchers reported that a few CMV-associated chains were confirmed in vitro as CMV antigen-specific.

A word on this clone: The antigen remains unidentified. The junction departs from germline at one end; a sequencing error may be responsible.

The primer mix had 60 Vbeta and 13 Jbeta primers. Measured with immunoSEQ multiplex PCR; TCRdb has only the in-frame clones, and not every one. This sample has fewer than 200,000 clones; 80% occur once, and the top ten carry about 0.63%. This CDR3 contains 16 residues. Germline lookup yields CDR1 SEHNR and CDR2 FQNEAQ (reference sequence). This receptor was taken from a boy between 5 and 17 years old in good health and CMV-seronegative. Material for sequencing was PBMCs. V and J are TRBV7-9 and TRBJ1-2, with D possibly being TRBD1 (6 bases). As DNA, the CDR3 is TGTTCCAGCAGCTCCGGGGCAGGGGAAGCTAACTATGGCTACACCTTC. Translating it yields CSSSSGAGEANYGYTF.